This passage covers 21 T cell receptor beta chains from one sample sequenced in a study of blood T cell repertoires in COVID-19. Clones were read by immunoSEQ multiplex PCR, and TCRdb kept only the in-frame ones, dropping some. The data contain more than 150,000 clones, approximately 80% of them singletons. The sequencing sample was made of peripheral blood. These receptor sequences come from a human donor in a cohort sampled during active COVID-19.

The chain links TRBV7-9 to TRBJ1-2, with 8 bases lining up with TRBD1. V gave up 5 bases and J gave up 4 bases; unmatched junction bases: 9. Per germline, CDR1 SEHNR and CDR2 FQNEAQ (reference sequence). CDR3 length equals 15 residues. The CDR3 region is CASSPRTGRSYGYTF. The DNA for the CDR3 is TGTGCCAGCAGCCCAAGGACAGGGAGGTCCTATGGCTACACCTTC.

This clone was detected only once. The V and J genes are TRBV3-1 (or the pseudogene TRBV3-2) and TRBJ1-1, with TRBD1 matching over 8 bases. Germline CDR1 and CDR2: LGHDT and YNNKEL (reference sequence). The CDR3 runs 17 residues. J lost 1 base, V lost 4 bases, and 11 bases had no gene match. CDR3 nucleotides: TGTGCCAGCAGCCCGTTCAATTACAGGGGGGAGAACACTGAAGCTTTCTTT. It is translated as CASSPFNYRGENTEAFF.

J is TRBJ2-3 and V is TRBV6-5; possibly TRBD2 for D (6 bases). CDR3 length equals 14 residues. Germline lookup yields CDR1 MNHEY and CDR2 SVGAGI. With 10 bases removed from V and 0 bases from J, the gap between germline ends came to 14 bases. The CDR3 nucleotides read TGTGCCACCGATCGGGAGCCCAGCACAGATACGCAGTATTTT. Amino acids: CATDREPSTDTQYF.

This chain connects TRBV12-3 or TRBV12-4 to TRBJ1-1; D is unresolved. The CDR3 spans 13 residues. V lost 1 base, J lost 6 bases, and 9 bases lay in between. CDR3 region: CASSLGRRAEAFF. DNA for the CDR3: TGTGCCAGCAGTTTAGGTCGGAGGGCTGAAGCTTTCTTT.

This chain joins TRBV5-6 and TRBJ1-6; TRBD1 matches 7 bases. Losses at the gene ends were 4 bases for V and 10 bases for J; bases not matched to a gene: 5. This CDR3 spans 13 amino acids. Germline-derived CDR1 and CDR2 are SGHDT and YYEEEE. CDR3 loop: CASSPDRRSPLHF. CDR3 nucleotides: TGTGCCAGCAGCCCGGACAGGCGGTCACCCCTCCACTTT.

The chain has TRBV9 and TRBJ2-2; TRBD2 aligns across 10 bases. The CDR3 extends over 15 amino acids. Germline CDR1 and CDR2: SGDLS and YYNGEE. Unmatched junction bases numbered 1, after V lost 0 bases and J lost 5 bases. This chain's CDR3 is CASSVGGLATGELFF. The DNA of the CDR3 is TGTGCCAGCAGCGTAGGGGGACTAGCGACCGGGGAGCTGTTTTTT. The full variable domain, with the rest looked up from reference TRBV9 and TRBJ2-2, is DSGVTQTPKHLITATGQRVTLRCSPRSGDLSVYWYQQSLDQGLQFLIQYYNGEERAKGNILERFSAQQFPDLHSELNLSSLELGDSALYFCASSVGGLATGELFFGEGSRLTVL.

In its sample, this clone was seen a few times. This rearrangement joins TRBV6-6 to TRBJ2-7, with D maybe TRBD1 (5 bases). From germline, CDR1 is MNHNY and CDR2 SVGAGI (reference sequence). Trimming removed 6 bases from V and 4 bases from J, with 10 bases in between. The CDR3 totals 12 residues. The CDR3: CASSLGLYEQYF. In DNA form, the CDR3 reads TGTGCCAGCAGCCTGGGGCTATACGAGCAGTACTTC.

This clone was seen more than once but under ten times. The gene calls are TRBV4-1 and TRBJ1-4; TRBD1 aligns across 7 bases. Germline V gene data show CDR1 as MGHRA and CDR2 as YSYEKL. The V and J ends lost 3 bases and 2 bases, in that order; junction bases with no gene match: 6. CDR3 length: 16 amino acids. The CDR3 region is CASSQPGQKTNEKLFF. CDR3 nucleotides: TGCGCCAGCAGCCAGCCGGGACAGAAGACTAATGAAAAACTGTTTTTT.

CDR3: CASSVRPTGSAGLDYGYTF. CDR3 nucleotides: TGTGCCAGCAGCGTCCGACCGACAGGGTCTGCCGGGTTGGACTATGGCTACACCTTC. The chain is built from TRBV7-8 and TRBJ1-2; TRBD1 aligns across 7 bases. V lost 5 bases and J lost 3; bases outside the gene matches: 21. The CDR3 is made up of 19 amino acids. The germline V gene has CDR1 SGHVS and CDR2 FQNEAQ.

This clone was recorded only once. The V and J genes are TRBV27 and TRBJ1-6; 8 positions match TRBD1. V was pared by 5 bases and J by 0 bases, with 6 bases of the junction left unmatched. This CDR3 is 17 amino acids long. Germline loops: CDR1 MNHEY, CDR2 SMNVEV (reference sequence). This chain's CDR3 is CASSEDRASSYNSPLHF. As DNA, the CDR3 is TGTGCCAGCAGTGAGGACAGGGCGAGCTCCTATAATTCACCCCTCCACTTT.

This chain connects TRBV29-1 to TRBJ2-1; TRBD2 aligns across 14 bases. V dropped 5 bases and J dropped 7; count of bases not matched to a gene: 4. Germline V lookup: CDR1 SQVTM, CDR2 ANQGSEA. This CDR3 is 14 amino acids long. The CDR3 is CSVPGLAGVNEQFF. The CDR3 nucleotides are TGCAGCGTTCCGGGACTAGCGGGGGTGAATGAGCAGTTCTTC.

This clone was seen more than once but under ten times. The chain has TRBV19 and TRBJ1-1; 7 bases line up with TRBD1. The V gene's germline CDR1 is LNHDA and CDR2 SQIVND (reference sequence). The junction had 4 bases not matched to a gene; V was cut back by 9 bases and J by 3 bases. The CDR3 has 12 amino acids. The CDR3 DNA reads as TGTGCCAGCAGGGGGATCGACACTGAAGCTTTCTTT. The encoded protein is CASRGIDTEAFF.

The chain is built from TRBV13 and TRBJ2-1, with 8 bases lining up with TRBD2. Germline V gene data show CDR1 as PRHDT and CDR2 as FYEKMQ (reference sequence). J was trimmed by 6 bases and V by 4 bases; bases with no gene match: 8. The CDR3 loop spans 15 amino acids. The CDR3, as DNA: TGTGCCAGCAGCTCCCGAGCGGGGGCCATCAATGAGCAGTTCTTC. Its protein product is CASSSRAGAINEQFF.

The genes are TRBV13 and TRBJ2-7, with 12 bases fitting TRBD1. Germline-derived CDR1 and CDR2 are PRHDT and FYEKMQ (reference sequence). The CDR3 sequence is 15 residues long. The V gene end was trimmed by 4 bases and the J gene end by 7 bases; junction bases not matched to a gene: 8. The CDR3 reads CASSSRDRGQIEQYF. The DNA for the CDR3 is TGTGCCAGCAGCTCCCGGGACAGGGGGCAAATTGAGCAGTACTTC.

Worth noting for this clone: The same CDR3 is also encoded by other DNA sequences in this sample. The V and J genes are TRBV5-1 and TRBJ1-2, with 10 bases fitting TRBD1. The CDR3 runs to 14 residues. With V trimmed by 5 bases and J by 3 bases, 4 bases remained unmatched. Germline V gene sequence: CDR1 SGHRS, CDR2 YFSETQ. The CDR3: CASSTGTGDYGYTF. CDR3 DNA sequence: TGCGCCAGCAGTACCGGGACAGGGGACTATGGCTACACCTTC.

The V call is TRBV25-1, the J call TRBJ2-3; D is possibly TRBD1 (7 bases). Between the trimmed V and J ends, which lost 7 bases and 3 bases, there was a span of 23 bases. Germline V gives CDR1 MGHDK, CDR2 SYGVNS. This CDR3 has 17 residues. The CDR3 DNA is TGTGCCAGCACACCAGAGACAGGGACTTATGCGACAGATACGCAGTATTTT. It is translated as CASTPETGTYATDTQYF.

CDR3 sequence: CSASTLYGYTF. CDR3 DNA: TGCAGTGCTTCTACGCTCTATGGCTACACCTTC. The chain couples TRBV20-1 to TRBJ1-2, with D unclear. Germline V lookup: CDR1 DFQATT, CDR2 SNEGSKA (reference sequence). V was trimmed by 5 bases and J by 4 bases, leaving 8 bases between them. This CDR3 has 11 amino acids.

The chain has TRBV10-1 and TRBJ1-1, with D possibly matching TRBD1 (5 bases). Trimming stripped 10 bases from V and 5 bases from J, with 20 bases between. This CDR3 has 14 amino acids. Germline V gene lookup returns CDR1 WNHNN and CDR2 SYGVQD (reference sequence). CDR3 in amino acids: CAIRQKMNRTEAFF. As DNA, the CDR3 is TGCGCCATCAGACAGAAAATGAATAGAACTGAAGCTTTCTTT.

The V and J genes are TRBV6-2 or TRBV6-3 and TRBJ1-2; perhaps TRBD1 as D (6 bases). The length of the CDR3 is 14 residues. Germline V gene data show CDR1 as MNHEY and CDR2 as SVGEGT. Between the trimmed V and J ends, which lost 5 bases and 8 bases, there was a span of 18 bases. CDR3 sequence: CASSPTGTSLGYTF. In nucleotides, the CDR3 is TGTGCCAGCAGTCCAACCGGGACATCGTTGGGCTACACCTTC.

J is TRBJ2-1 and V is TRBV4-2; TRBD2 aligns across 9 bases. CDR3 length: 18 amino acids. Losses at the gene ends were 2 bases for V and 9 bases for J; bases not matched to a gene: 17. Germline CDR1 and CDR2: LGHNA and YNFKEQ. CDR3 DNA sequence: TGTGCCAGCAGCCAATCGTCGGCAGGGCGGGGGGGCCACTCTGAGCAGTTCTTC. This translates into CASSQSSAGRGGHSEQFF.

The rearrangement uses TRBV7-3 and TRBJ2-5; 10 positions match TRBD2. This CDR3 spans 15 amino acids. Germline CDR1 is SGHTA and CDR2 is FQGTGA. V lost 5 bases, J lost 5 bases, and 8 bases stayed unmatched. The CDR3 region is CASSPLAGGRETQYF. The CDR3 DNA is TGTGCCAGCAGCCCTTTAGCGGGGGGTCGGGAGACCCAGTACTTC.